This entry concerns a single T cell receptor (beta chain). The CDR3 has 15 residues. With 8 bases removed from V and 2 bases from J, the gap between germline ends came to 13 bases. Germline CDR1 reads SNHLY; CDR2 reads FYNNEI. The data derive from a study of cytomegalovirus exposure and HLA in healthy donors. Primers included in the PCR were 60 Vbeta and 13 Jbeta primers. Sequencing was performed with immunoSEQ multiplex PCR; in TCRdb, only in-frame clones are kept and a portion is missing. The profile covers under 200,000 clones, with 65% to 85% appearing a single time and 2.5% to 3.5% taken by the ten largest.

This receptor was obtained from a woman in her forties or fifties in good health and CMV-seropositive. Input material: PBMCs. The chain links TRBV2 to TRBJ1-6, with D unclear. The CDR3 spells CASSTISPYNSPLHF. The CDR3 DNA reads TGTGCCAGCTCGACAATATCCCCCTATAATTCACCCCTCCACTTT. Full variable domain (rest looked up from reference TRBV2 and TRBJ1-6): EPEVTQTPSHQVTQMGQEVILRCVPISNHLYFYWYRQILGQKVEFLVSFYNNEISEKSEIFDDQFSVERPDGSNFTLKIRSTKLEDSAMYFCASSTISPYNSPLHFGNGTRLTVT.